These T cell receptor beta chains were read from a single sample in a study of response to subunit inactivated influenza vaccine. TCRdb re-called the RT-PCR reads through MiXCR, storing one row per CDR3 protein. The table shows about 700,000 distinct CDR3 sequences, with around 13% occurring only once. This sample comprised PBMCs from blood, obtained 14 to 15 days before vaccination. Every receptor here comes from a middle-aged man who received an inactivated influenza vaccine. Both conserved end residues are part of each CDR3. The D gene is left open where the match is weak.

j_call d_call v_call cdr3_aa
TRBJ2-5 TRBD1 TRBV20-1 CSASRGGQGETQYF
TRBJ2-5 NA TRBV28 CASSLRAGPQPQETQYF
TRBJ1-6 NA TRBV3-1 CASSQGQDNSPLHF
TRBJ1-4 NA TRBV7-9 CASLRGEKLFF
TRBJ1-1 NA TRBV7-9 CASSLGSMNTEAFF
TRBJ1-2 NA TRBV15 CATSRDPQLNYGYTF
TRBJ1-4 NA TRBV5-1 CASREGWKLNEKLFF
TRBJ2-3 NA TRBV5-5 CASSWRGTDTQYF
TRBJ2-7 NA TRBV6-1 CASSEAQQYF
TRBJ2-7 TRBD2 TRBV12-3/TRBV12-4 CASSPNEGLAGSYEQYF
TRBJ1-2 NA TRBV7-2 CASSPGIANYGYTF
TRBJ2-6 NA TRBV13 CASSLDREIAGANVLTF
TRBJ2-7 NA TRBV12-3/TRBV12-4 CASSLARVGHEQYF
TRBJ1-1 NA TRBV4-1 CASSQDKRGVGTEAFF
TRBJ1-5 NA TRBV15 CATSKGQQPQHF
TRBJ2-1 TRBD2 TRBV30 CAWITWAGGTSYNEQFF
TRBJ2-1 TRBD1 TRBV12-3/TRBV12-4 CASSSPDRGLYNEQFF
TRBJ2-3 NA TRBV25-1 CASSARVSTDTQYF
TRBJ2-5 NA TRBV4-1 CASSRHRLDETQYF
TRBJ2-1 NA TRBV4-3 CASSQGERREQFF
TRBJ1-1 TRBD1 TRBV5-1 CASSLNRGTHLNTEAFF
TRBJ2-7 NA TRBV11-2 CASSLRGQRTVYEQYF
TRBJ2-6 NA TRBV15 CATRGSSGANVLTF
TRBJ1-1 TRBD1 TRBV7-9 CASSYGQGEAFF
TRBJ1-4 NA TRBV7-2 CASSLRQVATNEKLFF
TRBJ2-5 TRBD2 TRBV9 CASSVGVSGNGNQYF
TRBJ2-3 NA TRBV9 CASSAPGVTDTQYF
TRBJ2-2 NA TRBV7-9 CASSWRGSGVTGELFF
TRBJ1-4 NA TRBV5-1 CASSLAAGGEKLFF
TRBJ2-1 TRBD2 TRBV20-1 CSASPSGGARPVRSYNEQFF
TRBJ2-7 TRBD2 TRBV5-1 CASSRGESGSYEQYF
TRBJ2-7 TRBD1 TRBV14 CASSQVDRVHEQYF
TRBJ1-5 NA TRBV7-8 CASTLAFNQPQHF
TRBJ1-5 NA TRBV20-1 CSAPSRGTANQPQHF
TRBJ2-3 NA TRBV29-1 CSVGRTDTQYF
TRBJ1-1 NA TRBV7-2 CASSLLGGNTEAFF
TRBJ1-1 NA TRBV10-3 CASGGGTEAFF
TRBJ2-3 NA TRBV4-3 CASSQDSLGSDTQYF
TRBJ2-7 NA TRBV29-1 CSVFREGDSYEQYF
TRBJ2-2 NA TRBV4-3 CASSQGAGTDTGELFF
TRBJ2-3 TRBD2 TRBV10-3 CAISLAGGADTQYF
TRBJ2-7 TRBD1 TRBV6-1 CASSAGTGIYEQYF
TRBJ2-3 NA TRBV9 CASSVAQRPDTQYF